The 22 T cell receptor beta chains presented below share a single source sample, sequenced in a study of cytomegalovirus exposure and HLA in healthy donors (TCRdb year 2017). The library was built by means of the immunoSEQ multiplex PCR assay. For the multiplex PCR, a mixture combining 60 forward primers for TCR Vbeta segments and 13 reverse primers for TCR Jbeta segments was used. Not all clones reach the TCRdb copy of this immuneACCESS table, which keeps in-frame sequences only. Checked studies attribute under half of the gap to unresolved V genes and leave the rest unexplained. This sample lists about 160,000 clones; roughly 80% were detected once. Clones ranked in the top ten supply 0.9% to 1% of the sample. Sequencing input: PBMCs. The source of these receptors is a girl between 2 and 10 years old in good health and CMV-seropositive.

The V gene is TRBV9, the J gene TRBJ2-3; perhaps TRBD2 as D (6 bases). Deletions cut 0 bases from V and 0 bases from J, with 8 bases between. Germline CDR1 and CDR2: SGDLS and YYNGEE. This CDR3 is 15 amino acids long. CDR3 region: CASSVVGRSTDTQYF. For the CDR3, the DNA is TGTGCCAGCAGCGTAGTGGGGAGGAGCACAGATACGCAGTATTTT.

The chain joins TRBV30 to TRBJ2-3; no clear D. V was clipped by 3 bases and J by 2 bases, with 6 bases between them. Germline V CDR1 and CDR2: GTSNPN, SVGIG (reference sequence). The CDR3 loop spans 12 amino acids. The CDR3 DNA is TGTGCCTGGAGCTTTAACACAGATACGCAGTATTTT. Translated, it gives CAWSFNTDTQYF. The variable domain in full, completed from reference TRBV30 and TRBJ2-3, reads SQTIHQWPATLVQPVGSPLSLECTVEGTSNPNLYWYRQAAGRGLQLLFYSVGIGQISSEVPQNLSASRPQDRQFILSSKKLLLSDSGFYLCAWSFNTDTQYFGPGTRLTVL.

This chain uses TRBV28 with TRBJ1-5; D not certain. The V and J ends lost 3 bases and 2 bases respectively, with 17 bases between them. Per the germline V gene, CDR1 is MDHEN and CDR2 is SYDVKM. This CDR3 region has 17 residues. The CDR3 region has the DNA TGTGCCAGCAGTTTCAGAGGGTTAAGGCTAGGCAATCAGCCCCAGCATTTT. Protein sequence: CASSFRGLRLGNQPQHF.

The rearrangement links TRBV18 to TRBJ2-5; tentative D call: TRBD2 (5 bases). V lost 2 bases, J lost 3 bases, and 7 bases lay in between. CDR3 length: 13 amino acids. Germline V gives CDR1 KGHSH, CDR2 LQKENI. CDR3: CASSPAAEETQYF. In nucleotides, the CDR3 is TGTGCCAGCTCACCAGCAGCGGAAGAGACCCAGTACTTC.

The rearrangement links TRBV6-5 to TRBJ2-1; 7 nucleotides agree with TRBD1. The V gene's germline CDR1 is MNHEY and CDR2 SVGAGI. This CDR3 has 14 amino acids. With 2 bases clipped from V and 9 bases from J, the junction kept 7 bases outside the gene matches. CDR3 residues: CASSYRQGSSEQFF. In nucleotides, the CDR3 is TGTGCCAGCAGTTACCGACAGGGCTCGAGTGAGCAGTTCTTC.

DNA of the CDR3: TGCGCCAGCAGCTCCTGGGACAGGGTAAAGAGGAAGGGCTACACCTTC. Translated, it gives CASSSWDRVKRKGYTF. This chain connects TRBV5-1 to TRBJ1-2, with 9 bases matching TRBD1. J was trimmed by 8 bases and V by 3 bases; bases with no gene match: 14. This CDR3 region has 16 residues. From germline, CDR1 is SGHRS and CDR2 YFSETQ.

The V gene is TRBV30, the J gene TRBJ1-2, with TRBD1 as a possible D gene (6 bases). The V gene lost 7 bases and the J gene lost 4 bases, with 19 bases spanning the gap. There are 14 residues in the CDR3. Looked up from germline, CDR1 is GTSNPN and CDR2 is SVGIG (reference sequence). The CDR3: CASPGGGVSYGYTF. The CDR3 DNA is TGTGCCTCCCCGGGGGGGGGCGTGAGCTATGGCTACACCTTC.

V usage is TRBV29-1 and J usage is TRBJ2-3; possible D gene TRBD2, 6 bases. The CDR3 sequence is 14 residues long. Per the germline V gene, CDR1 is SQVTM and CDR2 is ANQGSEA. The germline V and J ends were trimmed by 6 bases and 2 bases, with 15 bases remaining between them. The CDR3 sequence: CSVPGDPTTDTQYF. CDR3 bases: TGCAGCGTCCCGGGAGATCCTACCACAGATACGCAGTATTTT.

The chain is built from TRBV7-6 and TRBJ1-5, with TRBD1 matching 7 bases. The length of the CDR3 is 16 residues. CDR1 SGHVS and CDR2 FNYEAQ come from the germline V gene. The trim removed 9 bases at V and 4 bases at J, leaving 15 bases unmatched. The CDR3: CASSFRDRENNQPQHF. CDR3 in DNA: TGTGCCAGTTCATTCCGGGACAGAGAGAATAATCAGCCCCAGCATTTT.

J is TRBJ2-6 and V is TRBV11-1; D ambiguous. The germline V and J ends were trimmed by 5 bases and 1 base, with 12 bases remaining between them. Germline V gene lookup returns CDR1 SGHAT and CDR2 FQDESV (reference sequence). The CDR3 covers 16 residues. CDR3 residues: CASSAQVFSGANVLTF. The DNA for the CDR3 is TGTGCCAGCAGCGCTCAGGTTTTTTCTGGGGCCAACGTCCTGACTTTC.

This clone was seen once. V is TRBV28 and J is TRBJ2-6, with D perhaps TRBD1 (6 bases). CDR3 length: 18 residues. Germline CDR1 MDHEN, CDR2 SYDVKM. V shed 5 bases and J shed 0 bases, with 17 bases lying between them. The CDR3 region is CASSRQHQGLSGANVLTF. CDR3 nucleotide sequence: TGTGCCAGCAGTCGCCAACATCAGGGGCTCTCTGGGGCCAACGTCCTGACTTTC.

This clone has just a few counts. The CDR3 sequence: CASSPLPSETQYF. The CDR3 coding sequence is TGCGCCAGCAGCCCTCTTCCCTCAGAGACCCAGTACTTC. The V call is TRBV4-1, the J call TRBJ2-5; D is undetermined. The CDR3 spans 13 residues. Per the germline V gene, CDR1 is MGHRA and CDR2 is YSYEKL. V gave up 4 bases and J gave up 4 bases, with 10 bases separating them.

This rearrangement joins TRBV5-1 to TRBJ2-5, with 11 positions matching TRBD2. The germline CDR1 and CDR2 sequences are SGHRS and YFSETQ. The CDR3 sequence is 17 residues long. V lost 2 bases to trimming and J lost 4 bases; unmatched junction nucleotides: 10. The CDR3, as DNA: TGCGCCAGCAGCTTTATCACTAGCGGGAGCCGTAGAGAGACCCAGTACTTC. This encodes CASSFITSGSRRETQYF. The whole variable domain, filled in from reference TRBV5-1 and TRBJ2-5, reads KAGVTQTPRYLIKTRGQQVTLSCSPISGHRSVSWYQQTPGQGLQFLFEYFSETQRNKGNFPGRFSGRQFSNSRSEMNVSTLELGDSALYLCASSFITSGSRRETQYFGPGTRLLVL.

This chain links TRBV11-2 with TRBJ2-5; TRBD1 matches 9 bases. There are 17 residues in the CDR3. Germline CDR1 is SGHAT and CDR2 is FQNNGV. Trimming at V came to 5 bases and at J to 5 bases, leaving 15 bases not matched to a gene. CDR3 protein: CASSDRDRVLDSETQYF. CDR3 DNA: TGTGCCAGCAGCGACCGGGACAGGGTTTTGGATTCTGAGACCCAGTACTTC.

This chain joins TRBV5-4 and TRBJ2-3; tentative D call: TRBD1 (5 bases). The CDR3 consists of 12 residues. In germline, CDR1 is SGHNT, CDR2 YYREEE (reference sequence). V was shortened by 9 bases and J by 5 bases, with 13 bases between the two germline ends. The CDR3 reads CATRVGEDTQYF. CDR3 in DNA: TGTGCCACGAGAGTAGGGGAAGATACGCAGTATTTT.

The chain uses TRBV30 and TRBJ1-2, with TRBD1 matching over 8 bases. The J segment lost 3 bases and the V segment lost 5 bases, leaving 8 bases of the junction unmatched. The CDR3 runs 14 residues. Per the germline V gene, CDR1 is GTSNPN and CDR2 is SVGIG (reference sequence). The CDR3 is CAWAQTGGHYGYTF. DNA of the CDR3: TGTGCCTGGGCACAAACAGGGGGACACTATGGCTACACCTTC.

The chain joins TRBV10-1 to TRBJ2-7; 9 bases map to TRBD1. This CDR3 is 15 amino acids long. The germline V gene encodes CDR1 WNHNN and CDR2 SYGVQD (reference sequence). V lost 2 bases and J lost 5; bases outside the gene matches: 7. The CDR3 DNA reads as TGCGCCAGCAGTGAGACGGGGACAGGGTTCCACGAGCAGTACTTC. Its translation is CASSETGTGFHEQYF.

The gene calls are TRBV28 and TRBJ2-1, with D tentatively TRBD1 (6 bases). The CDR3 is 15 amino acids. V gave up 6 bases and J gave up 5 bases, with 17 bases separating them. Germline values: CDR1 MDHEN, CDR2 SYDVKM. CDR3 residues: CASSHDRRANNEQFF. As DNA, the CDR3 is TGTGCCAGCAGCCATGACAGGCGGGCGAACAATGAGCAGTTCTTC.

In DNA, the CDR3 is TGCAGCGCTGCCGGGACAGGGGTAAATCAGCCCCAGCATTTT. Protein product: CSAAGTGVNQPQHF. V is TRBV29-1 and J is TRBJ1-5; TRBD1 aligns across 10 bases. V lost 7 bases, J lost 4 bases, and 7 bases stayed unmatched. CDR1 is SQVTM and CDR2 is ANQGSEA in the germline V gene. CDR3 length equals 14 residues.

The chain recombines TRBV30 with TRBJ1-4; 9 positions match TRBD1. The CDR3 totals 16 residues. V was clipped by 5 bases and J by 2 bases; unmatched bases: 9. Germline lookup yields CDR1 GTSNPN and CDR2 SVGIG (reference sequence). The CDR3 here is CAWGGQDRGTNEKLFF. The DNA for the CDR3 is TGTGCCTGGGGGGGGCAGGACAGGGGCACTAATGAAAAACTGTTTTTT.

This clone was found a few times. The chain has TRBV5-8 and TRBJ2-3; TRBD2 matches at 7 bases. With V trimmed by 1 base and J by 1 base, 6 bases remained unmatched. The CDR3 has 16 residues. From germline, CDR1 is SGHTS and CDR2 YDEGEE. The CDR3 DNA reads TGTGCCAGCAGCTTGTTTCAGCGGGACGGCACAGATACGCAGTATTTT. This encodes CASSLFQRDGTDTQYF.

This clone showed up just a few times. The chain is built from TRBV6-4 and TRBJ1-5; 7 bases are a match to TRBD1. CDR1 and CDR2 from the germline V gene are MRHNA and SNTAGT. Losses at the gene ends were 6 bases for V and 4 bases for J; bases not matched to a gene: 6. This CDR3 region has 14 residues. The CDR3 DNA follows: TGTGCCAGCAGCGAAGGGACAGATAATCAGCCCCAGCATTTT. It translates to CASSEGTDNQPQHF.